Reported below is one T cell receptor beta chain. The naive CD8 fraction comprised CD45RO-negative cells positively selected for CCR7 and excluded terminally differentiated effector memory CD45RA+ cells. This sample was included in a study of shared clonotypes between healthy human individuals. The protocol was immunoSEQ multiplex PCR, while the TCRdb copy is restricted to in-frame clones and leaves out a portion. This table holds about 2 million clones, about 95% found once. The CDR3 sequence is 17 residues long. With 3 bases clipped from V and 1 base from J, the junction kept 8 bases outside the gene matches. Germline values: CDR1 LNHNV, CDR2 YYDKDF (reference sequence).

Material for sequencing was naive CD8+ T cells sorted from blood. The chain joins TRBV15 to TRBJ2-3, with 9 bases matching TRBD2. The receptor was isolated from a man between 18 and 29 years old in good health. The CDR3 protein is CATSSEGGLAGTDTQYF. CDR3 DNA: TGTGCCACCAGCAGTGAAGGGGGACTAGCAGGCACAGATACGCAGTATTTT.